A single sample is the source of the 9 T cell receptor beta chains below, sequenced in a study of T-cell reconstitution after alpha-beta-depleted transplantation in children. Unique molecular identifiers were incorporated when the TCRbeta library was constructed. TCRdb re-analysed the PCR reads in MiXCR, keeping a single row per CDR3 protein. This table has about 400,000 distinct CDR3 sequences, 15% to 20% appearing once. The sample in question was PBMCs, mostly from graft donor cells, obtained 360 days after TCRalphabeta/CD19-depleted stem cell transplant. These receptors came from a boy under three years old who had a stem cell transplant for Wiskott-Aldrich syndrome, so the T cells may come from the graft donor.

This clonotype came up a few times. The chain joins TRBV18 to TRBJ2-5, with D hard to call. This CDR3 comprises 14 residues. V shed 2 bases and J shed 5 bases, with 12 bases lying between them. Germline V gene sequence: CDR1 KGHSH, CDR2 LQKENI. This CDR3 is CASSPLTSQETQYF. The CDR3 DNA follows: TGTGCCAGCTCACCATTGACTTCACAGGAGACCCAGTACTTC.

The chain employs TRBV20-1 and TRBJ1-2; TRBD1 is a possible D gene (5 bases). CDR1 and CDR2 (germline): DFQATT, SNEGSKA (reference sequence). The CDR3 runs 14 residues. The V end lost 1 base, the J end lost 3 bases, and 12 bases lay between the germline ends. This CDR3 is CSARGFREDYGYTF. CDR3 nucleotides: TGCAGTGCTAGAGGCTTCAGGGAAGACTATGGCTACACCTTC.

This rearrangement joins TRBV5-5 to TRBJ2-4; 8 bases are shared with TRBD2. Germline loops: CDR1 SGHKS, CDR2 YYEKEE (reference sequence). V trimming: 3 bases; J trimming: 7 bases; junction bases outside the gene matches: 6. This CDR3 spans 14 amino acids. The CDR3 region has the DNA TGTGCCAGCAGCTCGACGGGACTAGGGAACATTCAGTACTTC. Translating it yields CASSSTGLGNIQYF.

This chain joins TRBV12-3 or TRBV12-4 and TRBJ1-5, with D unclear. Trimming shortened V by 11 bases and J by 2 bases, and 13 bases separated the two germline ends. The CDR3 is made up of 13 amino acids. The CDR3 DNA sequence: TGTGCCTGCCGTCGGGATGGCAATCAGCCCCAGCATTTT. This translates into CACRRDGNQPQHF.

The CDR3 DNA follows: TGTGCCAGCAGTTTGGGGAGTCCGCGCCAAGAGACCCAGTACTTC. This codes for CASSLGSPRQETQYF. The chain combines TRBV12-3 or TRBV12-4 with TRBJ2-5; a possible D gene is TRBD2 (5 bases). V dropped 3 bases and J dropped 1 base, with 12 bases sitting between them. The CDR3 runs to 15 residues.

This clonotype was observed a few times. The V call is TRBV4-3, the J call TRBJ2-3, with 12 bases fitting TRBD2. Germline CDR1 is LGHNA and CDR2 is YSLEER. There are 19 residues in the CDR3. V trimming: 0 bases; J trimming: 2 bases; junction bases outside the gene matches: 9. The CDR3 spells CASSQEDLAGGLNTDTQYF. The DNA of the CDR3 is TGCGCCAGCAGCCAAGAAGACCTAGCGGGAGGGCTTAACACAGATACGCAGTATTTT.

This clonotype was counted between two and nine times. The V gene is TRBV16, the J gene TRBJ2-1, with TRBD1 matching 8 bases. Trimming cost V 4 bases and J 12 bases; bases outside gene matches: 2. Germline-derived CDR1 and CDR2 are KGHSY and FQNENV. The CDR3 length is 11 residues. CDR3 sequence: CASSPTGGQFF. The CDR3 bases are TGTGCCAGCAGCCCCACAGGGGGGCAGTTCTTC.

This sequence joins TRBV24-1 and TRBJ2-3; D is unclear. This CDR3 region has 14 residues. Germline loops: CDR1 KGHDR, CDR2 SFDVKD. V lost 8 bases and J 0 bases, leaving 11 bases between the germline ends. CDR3 sequence: CATTQAPSTDTQYF. CDR3 in DNA: TGTGCCACCACCCAGGCCCCTAGCACAGATACGCAGTATTTT.

A few counts support this clonotype. V usage is TRBV5-1 and J usage is TRBJ2-7; TRBD2 matches 14 bases. Germline V lookup: CDR1 SGHRS, CDR2 YFSETQ. J lost 1 base, V lost 3 bases, and 6 bases had no gene match. There are 17 residues in the CDR3. The CDR3 DNA reads as TGCGCCAGCAGCTGGGGACTAGCGGGAGTTTTGTCCTACGAGCAGTACTTC. Its protein product is CASSWGLAGVLSYEQYF.